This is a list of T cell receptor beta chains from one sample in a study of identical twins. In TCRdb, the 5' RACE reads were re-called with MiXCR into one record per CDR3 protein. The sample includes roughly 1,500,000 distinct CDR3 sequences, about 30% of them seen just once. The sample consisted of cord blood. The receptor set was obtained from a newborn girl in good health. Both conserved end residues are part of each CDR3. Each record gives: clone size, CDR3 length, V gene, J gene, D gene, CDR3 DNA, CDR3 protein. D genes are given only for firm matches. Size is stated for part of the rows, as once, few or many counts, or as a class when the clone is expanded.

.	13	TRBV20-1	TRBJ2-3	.	TGCAGTGCTAGCCGGAAGGGTACAGATACGCAGTATTTT	CSASRKGTDTQYF
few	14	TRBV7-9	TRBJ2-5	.	TGTGCCAGCAGCTTAAACCAGTACCAAGAGACCCAGTACTTC	CASSLNQYQETQYF
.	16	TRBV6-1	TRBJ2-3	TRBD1	TGTGCCAGCAGTGTCCGACAGGGCCCTAGCACAGATACGCAGTATTTT	CASSVRQGPSTDTQYF
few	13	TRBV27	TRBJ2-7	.	TGTGCCAGCAGTTTTTCTGGGACCCACGAGCAGTACTTC	CASSFSGTHEQYF
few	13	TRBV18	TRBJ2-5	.	TGTGCCAGCTCACCATACACGGAAGAGACCCAGTACTTC	CASSPYTEETQYF
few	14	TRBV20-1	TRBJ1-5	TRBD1	TGCAGTGCTAAGACAGGGCCTCGCAATCAGCCCCAGCATTTT	CSAKTGPRNQPQHF
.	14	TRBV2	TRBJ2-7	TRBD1	TGTGCCAGCAGTCCTTTCCCGGGACAGGGAGAGCAGTACTTC	CASSPFPGQGEQYF
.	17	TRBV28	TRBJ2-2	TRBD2	TGTGCCAGCAGTTTATGGCTAGCGGGAGTTGGCACCGGGGAGCTGTTTTTT	CASSLWLAGVGTGELFF
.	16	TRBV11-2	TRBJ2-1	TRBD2	TGTGCCAGCCGATCTCTACGGGGACTAGCGGACAATGAGCAGTTCTTC	CASRSLRGLADNEQFF
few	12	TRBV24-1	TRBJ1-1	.	TGTGCCACCAGTGAAAGGGAGCTTGAAGCTTTCTTT	CATSERELEAFF
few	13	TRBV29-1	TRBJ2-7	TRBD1	TGCAGCGTCCAATGGGACAGCTCCTACGAGCAGTACTTC	CSVQWDSSYEQYF
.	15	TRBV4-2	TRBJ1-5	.	TGTGCCAGCAGCCAAGATCTGCGTAGCAATCAGCCCCAGCATTTT	CASSQDLRSNQPQHF
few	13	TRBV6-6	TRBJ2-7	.	TGTGCCAGCACCGCCGACAGCTCCTACGAGCAGTACTTC	CASTADSSYEQYF
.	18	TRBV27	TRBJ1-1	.	TGTGCCAGCAGTCTCCGCAGGGGTCGGATCCTTTCGAACACTGAAGCTTTCTTT	CASSLRRGRILSNTEAFF
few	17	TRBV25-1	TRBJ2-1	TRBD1	TGTGCCAGCAGTGAGGGGGTTGGGACAGGTTCCTACAATGAGCAGTTCTTC	CASSEGVGTGSYNEQFF
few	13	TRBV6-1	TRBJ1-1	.	TGTGCCAGCAGTGATGCCCTGGGGTCTGAAGCTTTCTTT	CASSDALGSEAFF
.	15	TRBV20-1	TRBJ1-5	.	TGCAGTGCTAGAGATATTGTGGGGCACAATCAGCCCCAGCATTTT	CSARDIVGHNQPQHF
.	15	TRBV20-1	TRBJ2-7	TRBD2	TGCAGTGCTAGACCCTACGGGGGGTCCTACAATGAGCAGTACTTC	CSARPYGGSYNEQYF
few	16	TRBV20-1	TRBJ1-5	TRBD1	TGCAGTGCCCCGGACAGGGGGGAGGATAGCAATCAGCCCCAGCATTTT	CSAPDRGEDSNQPQHF
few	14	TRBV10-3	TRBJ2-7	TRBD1	TGTGCCACGACCGGGACAGGGGTTGGAGGCGAGCAGTACTTC	CATTGTGVGGEQYF
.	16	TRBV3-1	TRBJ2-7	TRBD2	TGTGCCAGCAGCCGGGGACTAGCGGGAGGGCGCCACGAGCAGTACTTC	CASSRGLAGGRHEQYF
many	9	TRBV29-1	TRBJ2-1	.	TGCAGCGTTGGGGTTGAGCAGTTCTTC	CSVGVEQFF
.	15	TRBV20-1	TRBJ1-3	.	TGCAGTGCTAGAGACATCCTTGGGGCTGGAAACACCATATATTTT	CSARDILGAGNTIYF
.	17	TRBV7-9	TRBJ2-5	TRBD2	TGTGCCAGCAGCTCACCATCTAGCGGGGGTGGGAAGGAGACCCAGTACTTC	CASSSPSSGGGKETQYF
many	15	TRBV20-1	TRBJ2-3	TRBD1	TGCAGTGCTAGACAACAGGGGAAATTCACAGATACGCAGTATTTT	CSARQQGKFTDTQYF